This T cell receptor (beta chain) is from a study of persistence of HIV-infected CD4 T cells. Study results and limitations: Compared with CD3/CD28-stimulated cells, CMV- and Gag-responding cells showed lower TCRbeta richness.

The V gene end was trimmed by 6 bases and the J gene end by 6 bases; junction bases not matched to a gene: 8. The CDR3 runs 15 residues. Per germline, CDR1 LNHDA and CDR2 SQIVND (reference sequence). The immunoSEQ assay was version 4, run in survey mode. Genomic DNA was diluted to about 9.4 ng/uL, up to 1 ug per sample. This table comes from immunoSEQ multiplex PCR, and its TCRdb copy is limited to in-frame clones, with some not included. The table records more than 30,000 clones, approximately 90% of them present only once. This clone has just a few counts. What it binds is not known. Cells were stimulated nonspecifically with anti-CD3/anti-CD28 magnetic beads. Sorting selected CD4+ T cells upregulating both CD40 ligand and CD69. These HIV-1-infected adults initiated suppressive ART in chronic infection. Inclusion required CMV-positive serology and CD4+ counts above 400 cells/uL.

The chain recombines TRBV19 with TRBJ1-5, with 10 bases aligning to TRBD1. This TCR was recovered from an adult man with HIV who was CMV-seropositive. This specimen was CD4+ T cells sorted from PBMCs after 18-hour stimulation, taken from a patient who received antiretroviral therapy. Written as DNA, the CDR3 is TGTGCCAGTAGAACCAGGGACAGGGGTAGTCAGCCCCAGCATTTT. It yields the protein CASRTRDRGSQPQHF.